These 19 T cell receptor beta chains originate from one sample sequenced in a study of blood T cell repertoires in COVID-19. Profiled with immunoSEQ multiplex PCR; TCRdb holds only in-frame clones, not every one. Seen here are 300,000 to 500,000 clones, 88% observed once, and the top ten hold roughly 2%. The sequenced material came from PBMCs or T cells enriched from blood (not recorded which). Receptors originate from a woman aged 40-49 years with acute COVID-19.

This rearrangement joins TRBV3-1 (or the pseudogene TRBV3-2) to TRBJ2-1; 7 bases are shared with TRBD2. The CDR3 runs 13 residues. J was trimmed by 10 bases and V by 4 bases; bases with no gene match: 7. The germline V gene encodes CDR1 LGHDT and CDR2 YNNKEL (reference sequence). The CDR3 sequence: CASSRTREGEQFF. Here the CDR3 DNA reads TGTGCCAGCAGCCGCACCAGGGAGGGCGAGCAGTTCTTC.

The gene calls are TRBV24-1 and TRBJ1-2, with 12 positions matching TRBD1. The CDR3 covers 16 residues. Germline loops: CDR1 KGHDR, CDR2 SFDVKD. The V and J ends lost 4 bases and 4 bases, in that order; junction bases with no gene match: 6. The CDR3, as DNA: TGTGCCACCAGTGAGTCCGGGACAGGGGGCGCCTATGGCTACACCTTC. Its protein is CATSESGTGGAYGYTF.

CDR3 region: CASSKVTGSYEQYF. The CDR3 region has the DNA TGTGCCAGCAGCAAAGTAACGGGGAGCTACGAGCAGTACTTC. This chain connects TRBV21-1 to TRBJ2-7; the DNA was not compared with TRBD2, the D call given in the table. TRBV21-1 is a known pseudogene. There are 14 residues in the CDR3.

As concerns this clone: Distinct nucleotide sequences in the sample also encode this CDR3. The chain has TRBV18 and TRBJ2-5; D is possibly TRBD2 (6 bases). V gave up 6 bases and J gave up 5 bases, with 7 bases separating them. CDR1 and CDR2 from the germline V gene are KGHSH and LQKENI. CDR3 length: 11 residues. The CDR3 coding sequence is TGTGCCAGCTCCCGGGAGGAGACCCAGTACTTC. As protein: CASSREETQYF.

The gene calls are TRBV25-1 and TRBJ1-1; D perhaps matches TRBD1 (5 bases). This CDR3 is 14 amino acids long. Between the trimmed V and J ends, which lost 2 bases and 8 bases, there was a span of 15 bases. Germline CDR1 reads MGHDK; CDR2 reads SYGVNS. CDR3 sequence reads: CASSERQGGAEAFF. The DNA of the CDR3 is TGTGCCAGCAGTGAACGGCAGGGAGGTGCCGAAGCTTTCTTT.

As to this clone: Other nucleotide sequences from this sample produce the same CDR3. The rearrangement joins TRBV19 to TRBJ2-3, with 8 positions matching TRBD2. Germline CDR1 is LNHDA and CDR2 is SQIVND (reference sequence). The CDR3 is 15 amino acids. J was trimmed by 3 bases and V by 3 bases; bases with no gene match: 5. CDR3 loop: CASSIRGGRTDTQYF. CDR3 DNA: TGTGCCAGTAGTATCCGGGGGGGCCGGACAGATACGCAGTATTTT. The whole variable domain, remainder taken from reference TRBV19 and TRBJ2-3, is DGGITQSPKYLFRKEGQNVTLSCEQNLNHDAMYWYRQDPGQGLRLIYYSQIVNDFQKGDIAEGYSVSREKKESFPLTVTSAQKNPTAFYLCASSIRGGRTDTQYFGPGTRLTVL.

J is TRBJ1-4 and V is TRBV5-5; possible D gene TRBD1, 6 bases. Germline V gene sequence: CDR1 SGHKS, CDR2 YYEKEE (reference sequence). This CDR3 contains 13 residues. Trimming took 4 bases from V and 6 from J, leaving 10 bases between them. CDR3 loop: CASSLRTDEKLFF. The CDR3 DNA reads TGTGCCAGCAGCCTTCGGACAGATGAAAAACTGTTTTTT. The variable domain in full, with the rest retrieved from reference TRBV5-5 and TRBJ1-4, is DAGVTQSPTHLIKTRGQQVTLRCSPISGHKSVSWYQQVLGQGPQFIFQYYEKEERGRGNFPDRFSARQFPNYSSELNVNALLLGDSALYLCASSLRTDEKLFFGSGTQLSVL.

Only a few counts were recorded for this clone. CDR3: CSVKSGTGDGLPQHF. The CDR3, as DNA: TGCAGCGTCAAATCCGGGACAGGGGATGGCTTGCCCCAGCATTTT. The genes are TRBV29-1 and TRBJ1-5, with 10 bases matching TRBD1. The CDR3 sequence is 15 residues long. With 6 bases clipped from V and 9 bases from J, the junction kept 14 bases outside the gene matches. CDR1 SQVTM and CDR2 ANQGSEA come from the germline V gene.

The CDR3 spells CASSYPGADTQYF. The DNA of the CDR3 is TGTGCCAGCAGTTACCCAGGGGCAGATACGCAGTATTTT. The genes are TRBV6-5 and TRBJ2-3, with D possibly TRBD1 on 6 matching bases. CDR3 length: 13 residues. The germline gives CDR1 MNHEY, CDR2 SVGAGI. Trimming took 2 bases from V and 4 from J, leaving 7 bases between them.

This sequence joins TRBV11-3 and TRBJ2-3; TRBD2 aligns across 13 bases. The germline CDR1 and CDR2 sequences are SGHNT and YENEEA. V gave up 5 bases and J gave up 4 bases; unmatched junction bases: 6. The CDR3 spans 16 residues. The CDR3 region is CASSDGTSGEADTQYF. The CDR3 DNA reads TGTGCCAGCAGCGACGGGACTAGCGGGGAGGCAGATACGCAGTATTTT.

There are a few counts of this clone. This chain joins TRBV10-1 and TRBJ2-7; no reliable D call. CDR1 is WNHNN and CDR2 is SYGVQD in the germline V gene (reference sequence). V was clipped by 6 bases and J by 1 base, with 13 bases between them. The length of the CDR3 is 14 residues. The CDR3 DNA is TGCGCCAGCAGACCGATGACTGAATCCTACGAGCAGTACTTC. Residues: CASRPMTESYEQYF.

The V and J genes are TRBV5-6 and TRBJ2-3, with 7 bases that match TRBD2. This CDR3 contains 15 residues. Losses at the gene ends were 4 bases for V and 3 bases for J; bases not matched to a gene: 8. Germline values: CDR1 SGHDT, CDR2 YYEEEE. CDR3 bases: TGTGCCAGCAGCACGGGACTACGGGAAACAGATACGCAGTATTTT. It encodes CASSTGLRETDTQYF.

The chain joins TRBV13 to TRBJ2-5, with 7 bases matching TRBD1. CDR3 length equals 15 residues. V dropped 5 bases and J dropped 10; count of bases not matched to a gene: 16. Germline V gene lookup returns CDR1 PRHDT and CDR2 FYEKMQ (reference sequence). CDR3: CASSIFGTDIIGQYF. CDR3 sequence (DNA): TGTGCCAGCAGCATCTTTGGGACAGACATCATTGGCCAGTACTTC.

This chain uses TRBV5-1 with TRBJ2-3; 7 bases match TRBD1. This CDR3 has 14 residues. With V trimmed by 6 bases and J by 0 bases, 4 bases remained unmatched. CDR1 and CDR2 from the germline V gene are SGHRS and YFSETQ. CDR3 loop: CASTPTGSTDTQYF. The CDR3 region has the DNA TGCGCCAGCACACCGACAGGGAGCACAGATACGCAGTATTTT.

V and J are TRBV5-1 and TRBJ1-2, with 9 bases aligning to TRBD1. V was clipped by 7 bases and J by 8 bases; unmatched bases: 9. The CDR3 runs 13 residues. Germline CDR1 is SGHRS and CDR2 is YFSETQ. Written as DNA, the CDR3 is TGCGCCAGCGGGCAAACAGGGGGCCGAGGCTACACCTTC. Amino acid sequence: CASGQTGGRGYTF.

The chain links TRBV19 to TRBJ1-2; D might be TRBD1 (6 bases). CDR3 size: 17 residues. CDR1 LNHDA and CDR2 SQIVND come from the germline V gene (reference sequence). With 7 bases removed from V and 3 bases from J, the gap between germline ends came to 24 bases. The CDR3 reads CASTRQYLRDKDYGYTF. The CDR3 region has the DNA TGTGCCAGTACCCGACAATATTTAAGGGACAAAGACTATGGCTACACCTTC.

As to this clone: The sample has other DNA sequences that encode this CDR3 too. The chain is built from TRBV29-1 and TRBJ1-1; 8 bases fit TRBD1. CDR1 is SQVTM and CDR2 is ANQGSEA in the germline V gene. The V segment lost 6 bases and the J segment 1 base; nucleotides outside the gene matches: 1. The CDR3 extends over 12 amino acids. The DNA for the CDR3 is TGCAGCGTAGGGACAGGGAACACTGAAGCTTTCTTT. Amino acids: CSVGTGNTEAFF.

This chain joins TRBV11-2 and TRBJ1-2; D is ambiguous. The CDR3 is 14 residues long. V was trimmed by 5 bases and J by 5 bases, leaving 15 bases between them. In germline, CDR1 is SGHAT, CDR2 FQNNGV. CDR3 protein: CASSPPGVGYGYTF. CDR3 nucleotide sequence: TGTGCCAGCAGCCCACCCGGGGTGGGGTATGGCTACACCTTC.

This sequence joins TRBV5-4 and TRBJ1-2; a weak D match, TRBD1 (6 bases). CDR1 SGHNT and CDR2 YYREEE come from the germline V gene (reference sequence). CDR3 length: 14 amino acids. Between the trimmed V and J ends, which lost 4 bases and 8 bases, there was a span of 18 bases. CDR3: CASSQGNRVWGYTF. CDR3 DNA: TGTGCCAGCAGCCAGGGAAACAGGGTTTGGGGCTACACCTTC. Variable domain in full (rest from reference TRBV5-4 and TRBJ1-2): ETGVTQSPTHLIKTRGQQVTLRCSSQSGHNTVSWYQQALGQGPQFIFQYYREEENGRGNFPPRFSGLQFPNYSSELNVNALELDDSALYLCASSQGNRVWGYTFGSGTRLTVV.